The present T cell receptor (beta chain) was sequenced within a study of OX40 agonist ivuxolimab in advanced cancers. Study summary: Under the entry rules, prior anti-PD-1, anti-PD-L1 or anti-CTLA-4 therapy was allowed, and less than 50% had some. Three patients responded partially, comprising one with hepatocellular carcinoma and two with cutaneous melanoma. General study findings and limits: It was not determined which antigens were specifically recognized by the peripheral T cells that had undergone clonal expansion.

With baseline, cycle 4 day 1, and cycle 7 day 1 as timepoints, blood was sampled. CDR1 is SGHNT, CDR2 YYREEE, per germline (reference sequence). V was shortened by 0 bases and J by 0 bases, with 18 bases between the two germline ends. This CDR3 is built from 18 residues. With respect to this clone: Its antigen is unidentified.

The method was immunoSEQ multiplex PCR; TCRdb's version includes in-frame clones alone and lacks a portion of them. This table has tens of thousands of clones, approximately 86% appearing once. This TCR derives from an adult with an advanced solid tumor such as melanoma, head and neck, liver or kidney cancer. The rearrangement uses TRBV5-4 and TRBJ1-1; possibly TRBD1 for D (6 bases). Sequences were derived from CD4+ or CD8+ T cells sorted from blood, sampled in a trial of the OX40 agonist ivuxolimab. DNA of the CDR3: TGTGCCAGCAGCTTGGGGGGGCGAGGAGGCTCAATGAACACTGAAGCTTTCTTT. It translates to CASSLGGRGGSMNTEAFF.